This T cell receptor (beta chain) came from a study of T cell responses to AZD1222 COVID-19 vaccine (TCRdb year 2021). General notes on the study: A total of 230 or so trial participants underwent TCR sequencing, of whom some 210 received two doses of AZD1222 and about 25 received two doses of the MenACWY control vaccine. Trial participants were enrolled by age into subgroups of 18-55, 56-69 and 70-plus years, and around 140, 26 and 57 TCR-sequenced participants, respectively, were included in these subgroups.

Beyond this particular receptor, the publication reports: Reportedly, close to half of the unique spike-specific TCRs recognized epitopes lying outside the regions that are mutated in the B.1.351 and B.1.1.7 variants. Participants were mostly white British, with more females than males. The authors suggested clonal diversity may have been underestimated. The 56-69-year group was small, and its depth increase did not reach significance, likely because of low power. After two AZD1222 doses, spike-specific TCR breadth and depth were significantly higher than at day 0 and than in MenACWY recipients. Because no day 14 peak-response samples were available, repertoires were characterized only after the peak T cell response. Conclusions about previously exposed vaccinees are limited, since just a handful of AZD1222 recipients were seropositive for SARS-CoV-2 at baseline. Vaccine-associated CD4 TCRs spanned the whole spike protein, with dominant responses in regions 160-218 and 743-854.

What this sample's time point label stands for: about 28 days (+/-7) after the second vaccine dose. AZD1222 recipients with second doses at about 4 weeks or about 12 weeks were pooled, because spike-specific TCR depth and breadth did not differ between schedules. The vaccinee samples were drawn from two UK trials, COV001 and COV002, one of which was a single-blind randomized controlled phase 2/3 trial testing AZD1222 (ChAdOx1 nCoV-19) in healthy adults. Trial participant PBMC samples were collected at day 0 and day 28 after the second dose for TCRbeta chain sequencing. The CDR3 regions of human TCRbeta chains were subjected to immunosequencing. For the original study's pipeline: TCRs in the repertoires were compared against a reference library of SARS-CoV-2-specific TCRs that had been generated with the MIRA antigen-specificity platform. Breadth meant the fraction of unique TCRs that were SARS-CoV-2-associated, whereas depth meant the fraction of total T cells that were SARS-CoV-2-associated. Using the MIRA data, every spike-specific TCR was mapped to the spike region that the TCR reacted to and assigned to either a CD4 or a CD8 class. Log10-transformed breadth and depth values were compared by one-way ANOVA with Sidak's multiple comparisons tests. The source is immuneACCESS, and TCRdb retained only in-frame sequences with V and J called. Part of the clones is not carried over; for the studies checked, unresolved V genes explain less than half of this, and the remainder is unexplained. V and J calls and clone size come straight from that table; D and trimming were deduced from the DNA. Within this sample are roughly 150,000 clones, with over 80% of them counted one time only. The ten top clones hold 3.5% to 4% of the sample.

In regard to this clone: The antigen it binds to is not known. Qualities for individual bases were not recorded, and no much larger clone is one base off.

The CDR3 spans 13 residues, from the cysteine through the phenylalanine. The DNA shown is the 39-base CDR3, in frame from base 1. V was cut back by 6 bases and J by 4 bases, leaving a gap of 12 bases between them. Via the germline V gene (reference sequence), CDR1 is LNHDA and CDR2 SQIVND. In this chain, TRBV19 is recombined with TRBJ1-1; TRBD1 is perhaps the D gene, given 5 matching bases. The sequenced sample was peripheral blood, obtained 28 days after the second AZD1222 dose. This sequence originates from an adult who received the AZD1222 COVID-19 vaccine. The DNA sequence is TGTGCCAGTAGCCGGGACCCCCTCACTGAAGCTTTCTTT. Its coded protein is CASSRDPLTEAFF.